One and the same sample provided the 31 T cell receptor beta chains below, sequenced in a study of glioma-infiltrating T cells after dendritic cell vaccination. TCRdb keeps only in-frame clones here, not all; method: immunoSEQ multiplex PCR. The sample shows more than 85,000 clones, about 83% of them seen only once. Sequenced material: blood, taken before dendritic cell vaccination. These receptors all stem from a human donor with glioblastoma.

The rearrangement joins TRBV16 to TRBJ2-5; 9 bases agree with TRBD1. Germline CDR1 reads KGHSY; CDR2 reads FQNENV. Unmatched junction bases numbered 0, after V lost 3 bases and J lost 4 bases. The CDR3 is 13 amino acids. The CDR3 region is CASSQTGGETQYF. DNA for the CDR3: TGTGCCAGCAGCCAGACAGGGGGAGAGACCCAGTACTTC. The whole variable domain, remainder taken from reference TRBV16 and TRBJ2-5, is GEEVAQTPKHLVRGEGQKAKLYCAPIKGHSYVFWYQQVLKNEFKFLISFQNENVFDETGMPKERFSAKCLPNSPCSLEIQATKLEDSAVYFCASSQTGGETQYFGPGTRLLVL.

V is TRBV15 and J is TRBJ1-5, with 9 bases lining up with TRBD1. From germline, CDR1 is LNHNV and CDR2 YYDKDF (reference sequence). Unmatched junction bases numbered 12, after V lost 2 bases and J lost 4 bases. This CDR3 has 18 amino acids. The CDR3 coding sequence is TGTGCCACCAGCAGACAATGGGACAGGGAGGCCCGTAATCAGCCCCAGCATTTT. It codes for CATSRQWDREARNQPQHF.

CDR3 loop: CASRGQVGINYGYTF. CDR3 nucleotide sequence: TGTGCCAGTAGGGGACAGGTCGGAATTAACTATGGCTACACCTTC. The chain combines TRBV19 with TRBJ1-2, with 8 bases identical to TRBD1. The CDR3 has 15 residues. J gave up 1 base and V 6 bases, and 7 bases lay outside the gene matches. Per the germline V gene, CDR1 is LNHDA and CDR2 is SQIVND (reference sequence).

The CDR3 DNA reads TGCGCCAGCAGCCGGCCGGGACTAGCGGGCTTCTCCTACGAGCAGTACTTC. Protein product: CASSRPGLAGFSYEQYF. The J gene is TRBJ2-7, the V gene TRBV4-3; 12 nucleotides align to TRBD2. The CDR3 consists of 17 residues. V trimming: 4 bases; J trimming: 0 bases; junction bases outside the gene matches: 7. Looked up from germline, CDR1 is LGHNA and CDR2 is YSLEER.

This clone appeared a few times. This chain links TRBV5-6 with TRBJ1-1, with D hard to call. There are 14 residues in the CDR3. The V end lost 4 bases, the J end lost 1 base, and 11 bases lay between the germline ends. CDR1 is SGHDT and CDR2 is YYEEEE in the germline V gene. The CDR3 DNA is TGTGCCAGCAGCCTGACTGATGCGAACACTGAAGCTTTCTTT. Amino acid sequence: CASSLTDANTEAFF.

The chain is built from TRBV10-3 and TRBJ1-2; D is unresolved. Trimming took 3 bases from V and 5 from J, leaving 16 bases between them. The germline V gene encodes CDR1 ENHRY and CDR2 SYGVKD. CDR3 length: 15 amino acids. CDR3 coding DNA: TGTGCCATCAGTGACCCGGACCGGGGAATTTATGGCTACACCTTC. Its translation is CAISDPDRGIYGYTF.

The genes are TRBV4-1 and TRBJ2-7; TRBD2 aligns across 8 bases. The length of the CDR3 is 17 residues. CDR1 is MGHRA and CDR2 is YSYEKL in the germline V gene. With V trimmed by 2 bases and J by 0 bases, 9 bases remained unmatched. CDR3 loop: CASSQSPLAGGSYEQYF. CDR3 DNA sequence: TGCGCCAGCAGCCAAAGCCCCCTAGCGGGTGGCTCCTACGAGCAGTACTTC.

The V and J genes are TRBV2 and TRBJ2-1; 8 nucleotides match TRBD2. The CDR3 loop spans 15 amino acids. The V segment lost 6 bases and the J segment 0 bases; nucleotides outside the gene matches: 4. Germline lookup yields CDR1 SNHLY and CDR2 FYNNEI. Written as DNA, the CDR3 is TGTGCCAGCAGCATCGGGAGGGGCTCCTACAATGAGCAGTTCTTC. This encodes CASSIGRGSYNEQFF.

The genes are TRBV30 and TRBJ2-7, with 14 bases matching TRBD2. V dropped 1 base and J dropped 4; count of bases not matched to a gene: 3. The CDR3 extends over 15 amino acids. Looked up from germline, CDR1 is GTSNPN and CDR2 is SVGIG (reference sequence). CDR3 nucleotide sequence: TGTGCCTGGAGTGGGGGGACTAGCGGGAGTTACGAGCAGTACTTC. Translating gives CAWSGGTSGSYEQYF.

The chain carries TRBV29-1 and TRBJ1-2, with unresolved D. Trimming stripped 4 bases from V and 6 bases from J, with 6 bases between. CDR3 length equals 10 residues. Looked up from germline, CDR1 is SQVTM and CDR2 is ANQGSEA. The CDR3 region is CSVGTDGYTF. CDR3 DNA sequence: TGCAGCGTTGGTACGGATGGCTACACCTTC.

This clone was observed once. This CDR3 reads CASSLRGKGRLNTEAFF. The CDR3 DNA reads as TGTGCCAGCAGCTTAAGGGGGAAGGGGAGACTGAACACTGAAGCTTTCTTT. The V and J genes are TRBV11-1 and TRBJ1-1; the D gene is possibly TRBD1 (6 bases). The CDR3 spans 17 residues. CDR1 is SGHAT, CDR2 FQDESV, per germline (reference sequence). The V end was cut by 2 bases, the J end by 0 bases, with 16 bases between.

The chain recombines TRBV5-1 with TRBJ1-1; 8 bases agree with TRBD1. Trimming at V came to 4 bases and at J to 7 bases, leaving 15 bases not matched to a gene. The germline CDR1 and CDR2 sequences are SGHRS and YFSETQ. This CDR3 has 16 amino acids. The CDR3 bases are TGCGCCAGCAGCCCCGGTGACAGGGGAGAGGGTTATGAAGCTTTCTTT. This encodes CASSPGDRGEGYEAFF.

The chain has TRBV5-6 and TRBJ2-1, with TRBD2 matching 10 bases. J gave up 4 bases and V 1 base, and 2 bases lay outside the gene matches. There are 15 residues in the CDR3. Germline assignment: CDR1 SGHDT and CDR2 YYEEEE. In nucleotides, the CDR3 is TGTGCCAGCAGCTTGACTAGCGGGGTGTACAATGAGCAGTTCTTC. Its protein is CASSLTSGVYNEQFF.

The chain links TRBV25-1 to TRBJ2-5, with 8 nucleotides matching TRBD2. The CDR3 has 14 residues. The germline CDR1 and CDR2 sequences are MGHDK and SYGVNS. J gave up 5 bases and V 5 bases, and 7 bases lay outside the gene matches. In nucleotides, the CDR3 is TGTGCCAGCAGTAGCGGGGGAAGGGGCGAGACCCAGTACTTC. Translation: CASSSGGRGETQYF. Full variable domain (outside the CDR3, taken from reference TRBV25-1 and TRBJ2-5): EADIYQTPRYLVIGTGKKITLECSQTMGHDKMYWYQQDPGMELHLIHYSYGVNSTEKGDLSSESTVSRIRTEHFPLTLESARPSHTSQYLCASSSGGRGETQYFGPGTRLLVL.

The chain links TRBV5-1 to TRBJ1-2; TRBD1 might be the D (6 bases). The germline V gene encodes CDR1 SGHRS and CDR2 YFSETQ. The length of the CDR3 is 14 residues. V gave up 4 bases and J gave up 8 bases, with 18 bases separating them. CDR3 in amino acids: CASSMTGDSWGYTF. The CDR3, as DNA: TGCGCCAGCAGCATGACAGGTGACTCCTGGGGCTACACCTTC.

J is TRBJ2-7 and V is TRBV6-1; TRBD2 matches 14 bases. The germline V gene encodes CDR1 MNHNS and CDR2 SASEGT. The CDR3 has 15 residues. The V segment lost 5 bases and the J segment 3 bases; nucleotides outside the gene matches: 3. This CDR3 is CASSTGTSGSYEQYF. The CDR3 region has the DNA TGTGCCAGCAGTACCGGGACTAGCGGGAGCTACGAGCAGTACTTC.

V and J are TRBV7-2 and TRBJ2-3; D remains unclear. V was pared by 8 bases and J by 6 bases, with 9 bases between. This CDR3 has 11 amino acids. Germline assignment: CDR1 SGHTA and CDR2 FQGNSA. CDR3 residues: CASASVDTQYF. CDR3 nucleotides: TGTGCCAGCGCATCGGTGGATACGCAGTATTTT.

The J gene is TRBJ1-1, the V gene TRBV2; 8 nucleotides line up with TRBD1. CDR3 size: 14 residues. The germline gives CDR1 SNHLY, CDR2 FYNNEI. Trimming cost V 9 bases and J 0 bases; bases outside gene matches: 6. CDR3 region: CARTRQGMNTEAFF. For the CDR3, the DNA is TGTGCCAGAACTAGACAGGGGATGAACACTGAAGCTTTCTTT.

This clone was seen only once. The conserved final phenylalanine or tryptophan is absent from the CDR3, which likely points to a read error. This chain connects TRBV15 to TRBJ1-6; D is perhaps TRBD1 (5 bases). This CDR3 has 15 amino acids. Germline CDR1 and CDR2: LNHNV and YYDKDF (reference sequence). Trimming shortened V by 2 bases and J by 8 bases, and 13 bases separated the two germline ends. CDR3 bases: TGTGCCACCAGCAGAACAGGACTAGATGATTCACCCCTCCACCTT. It is translated as CATSRTGLDDSPLHL.

The chain uses TRBV2 and TRBJ2-5; D is undetermined. V shed 7 bases and J shed 5 bases, with 20 bases lying between them. There are 15 residues in the CDR3. The germline V gene has CDR1 SNHLY and CDR2 FYNNEI. The CDR3 DNA sequence: TGTGCCAGCATAGAGCAACCGGGTCCCGGGGAGACCCAGTACTTC. It yields the protein CASIEQPGPGETQYF.

The chain uses TRBV29-1 and TRBJ1-5; 7 positions agree with TRBD1. The CDR3 is 14 residues long. The V and J ends lost 6 bases and 4 bases, in that order; junction bases with no gene match: 9. Germline values: CDR1 SQVTM, CDR2 ANQGSEA. Here the CDR3 reads CSVPGQARNQPQHF. DNA of the CDR3: TGCAGCGTCCCCGGACAGGCTAGGAATCAGCCCCAGCATTTT.

The chain has TRBV20-1 and TRBJ1-1, with D perhaps TRBD1 (5 bases). Germline V CDR1 and CDR2: DFQATT, SNEGSKA (reference sequence). V dropped 6 bases and J dropped 7 bases, with 9 bases sitting between them. This CDR3 is 10 amino acids long. The CDR3 DNA follows: TGCAGTGCCCACCAGGGTGAAGCTTTCTTT. Its protein is CSAHQGEAFF.

The CDR3 region is CASSPSGGNYGYTF. CDR3 sequence (DNA): TGTGCCAGCAGTCCCTCCGGGGGTAACTATGGCTACACCTTC. The V and J genes are TRBV28 and TRBJ1-2, with D maybe TRBD1 (5 bases). Germline lookup yields CDR1 MDHEN and CDR2 SYDVKM. The length of the CDR3 is 14 residues. Trimming removed 5 bases at V and 1 base at J, with 11 bases between.

CDR3 residues: CASSLGQGSEPQHF. CDR3 nucleotides: TGTGCCAGCAGCTTGGGACAGGGGTCGGAGCCCCAGCATTTT. The chain is built from TRBV5-6 and TRBJ1-5, with TRBD1 matching over 8 bases. The CDR3 spans 14 residues. J lost 8 bases, V lost 0 bases, and 4 bases had no gene match. Germline V gene sequence: CDR1 SGHDT, CDR2 YYEEEE.

The rearrangement links TRBV4-3 to TRBJ1-1; D is unclear. CDR1 and CDR2 (germline): LGHNA, YSLEER. The CDR3 consists of 15 residues. Trimming left V 0 bases short and J 1 base short, with 9 bases between. The CDR3 DNA is TGCGCCAGCAGCCAAGAATGGGGAGAGAACACTGAAGCTTTCTTT. It codes for CASSQEWGENTEAFF.

The chain couples TRBV27 to TRBJ2-3; D gene uncertain. Per germline, CDR1 MNHEY and CDR2 SMNVEV (reference sequence). Between the trimmed V and J ends, which lost 5 bases and 2 bases, there was a span of 14 bases. The CDR3 has 15 residues. The CDR3 region is CASSGLQMNTDTQYF. The DNA for the CDR3 is TGTGCCAGCAGTGGCTTACAGATGAACACAGATACGCAGTATTTT.

The V and J genes are TRBV11-3 and TRBJ1-4, with TRBD1 matching over 8 bases. Germline loops: CDR1 SGHNT, CDR2 YENEEA. This CDR3 has 14 amino acids. The junction had 4 bases not matched to a gene; V was cut back by 5 bases and J by 5 bases. The CDR3 coding sequence is TGTGCCAGCAGCAGACAGGGGCGAAATGAAAAACTGTTTTTT. It codes for CASSRQGRNEKLFF.

The rearrangement uses TRBV9 and TRBJ2-3; tentative D call: TRBD1 (6 bases). Between the trimmed V and J ends, which lost 5 bases and 0 bases, there was a span of 7 bases. CDR1 is SGDLS and CDR2 is YYNGEE in the germline V gene. The CDR3 length is 13 residues. Here the CDR3 reads CASRDSSTDTQYF. The CDR3, as DNA: TGTGCCAGCAGGGACAGTAGCACAGATACGCAGTATTTT.

V is TRBV9 and J is TRBJ2-3; D possibly corresponds to TRBD2 (6 bases). Germline CDR1 is SGDLS and CDR2 is YYNGEE. This CDR3 has 17 residues. V was pared by 2 bases and J by 4 bases, with 20 bases between. CDR3 DNA: TGTGCCAGCAGCGTTGCCTCGACTAGAGACCGTGCAGATACGCAGTATTTT. This gives the protein CASSVASTRDRADTQYF.

V is TRBV14 and J is TRBJ1-5, with D unresolved. Trimming pared 2 bases from V and 7 bases from J, leaving 18 bases between. The length of the CDR3 is 16 residues. From germline, CDR1 is SGHDN and CDR2 FVKESK. CDR3 sequence reads: CASSQLSPGPGQPQHF. CDR3 DNA: TGTGCCAGCAGCCAACTTAGTCCAGGCCCGGGGCAGCCCCAGCATTTT.

This rearrangement joins TRBV7-2 to TRBJ2-5, with a weak D call TRBD1 (7 bases). The germline V gene encodes CDR1 SGHTA and CDR2 FQGNSA. This CDR3 has 17 residues. Trimming took off 3 bases at V and 6 bases at J, with 23 bases between the two ends. The CDR3 DNA reads TGTGCCAGCAGCTTCCCGGTCGGCGAGGGGGCGGGAAAGACCCAGTACTTC. This codes for CASSFPVGEGAGKTQYF. Using reference TRBV7-2 and TRBJ2-5 for the parts outside the CDR3, the full variable domain is GAGVSQSPSNKVTEKGKDVELRCDPISGHTALYWYRQSLGQGLEFLIYFQGNSAPDKSGLPSDRFSAERTGGSVSTLTIQRTQQEDSAVYLCASSFPVGEGAGKTQYFGPGTRLLVL.